Listed below are T cell receptor beta chains from one sample, sequenced in a study of blood T cell repertoires in COVID-19. Profiling relied on immunoSEQ multiplex PCR, and the TCRdb table lists in-frame clones only, not all of them. Of roughly 120,000 clones listed, approximately 82% are singletons. The material sequenced was peripheral blood. These receptors were taken from a man between 65 and 79 years old with active or convalescent COVID-19. CDR3s include the opening cysteine and the closing phenylalanine or tryptophan. D genes are given only for firm matches. Some rows have no size entry. The others give once, few or many, or a class for an expanded clone.

D gene | clone size | J gene | V gene | CDR3 protein | CDR3 DNA
. | . | TRBJ1-3 | TRBV5-1 | CASSLYSISYTSSGNTIYF | TGCGCCAGCAGCTTGTATTCGATTTCGTACACCAGCTCTGGAAACACCATATATTTT
TRBD2 | . | TRBJ2-1 | TRBV11-2 | CASSSGVFYEQFF | TGTGCCAGCAGTAGCGGGGTCTTTTATGAGCAGTTCTTC
. | once | TRBJ1-1 | TRBV11-3 | CASSWQGLNTEAFF | TGTGCCAGCAGCTGGCAGGGATTGAACACTGAAGCTTTCTTT
TRBD1 | once | TRBJ1-1 | TRBV15 | CATSRVQGAGEAFF | TGTGCCACCAGCAGGGTTCAGGGGGCAGGTGAAGCTTTCTTT
. | . | TRBJ1-6 | TRBV4-3 | CASSQDRGRFPHF | TGCGCCAGCAGCCAAGATCGGGGGAGATTTCCCCACTTT
. | few | TRBJ1-2 | TRBV3-1/TRBV3-2 | CASSQHTDSGYTF | TGTGCCAGCAGCCAACATACGGACTCTGGCTACACCTTC
TRBD2 | . | TRBJ2-1 | TRBV4-3 | CASSQDGGRAEFF | TGCGCCAGCAGCCAAGATGGGGGGAGGGCCGAATTCTTC
. | . | TRBJ1-1 | TRBV28 | CASSRGGTNTEAFF | TGTGCCAGCAGTCGAGGGGGTACGAACACTGAAGCTTTCTTT
. | . | TRBJ1-2 | TRBV12-3/TRBV12-4 | CASSVVPSGYTF | TGTGCCAGCAGCGTCGTCCCTTCGGGCTACACCTTC
TRBD2 | . | TRBJ2-1 | TRBV3-1/TRBV3-2 | CASSQGTSGRSGNEQFF | TGTGCCAGCAGCCAAGGGACTAGCGGGAGGTCTGGCAATGAGCAGTTCTTC
. | . | TRBJ1-1 | TRBV6-2/TRBV6-3 | CASSYAGVLNTEAFF | TGTGCCAGCAGTTACGCAGGGGTCCTGAACACTGAAGCTTTCTTT
TRBD1 | . | TRBJ1-5 | TRBV6-5 | CASTPTGYSNQPQHF | TGTGCCAGCACCCCGACAGGGTATAGCAATCAGCCCCAGCATTTT